Below, 16 T cell receptor beta chains from the same sample are listed, as sequenced in a study of shared clonotypes between healthy human individuals. TCRdb's copy holds only in-frame clones and misses some; the assay was immunoSEQ multiplex PCR. The sample consists of 330,000 or so clones, 73% of them appearing once. Sequenced sample: memory CD4+ T cells sorted from blood. Subset in this sample: CD45RA-negative fraction. The receptor set was obtained from a man aged 25 to 40 in good health.

This chain connects TRBV10-3 to TRBJ2-3; TRBD1 aligns across 7 bases. V dropped 6 bases and J dropped 4; count of bases not matched to a gene: 7. This CDR3 is built from 14 residues. Germline CDR1 ENHRY, CDR2 SYGVKD. The CDR3 nucleotides are TGTGCCATCAGCAGACAGGGTTTCGCAGATACGCAGTATTTT. This encodes CAISRQGFADTQYF.

The rearrangement links TRBV7-2 to TRBJ1-4; no clear D. CDR3 size: 15 residues. The V end was cut by 2 bases, the J end by 4 bases, with 11 bases between. Germline V CDR1 and CDR2: SGHTA, FQGNSA. Written as DNA, the CDR3 is TGTGCCAGCAGCTTATTTCTGCAGAGTAATGAAAAACTGTTTTTT. Encoded protein: CASSLFLQSNEKLFF.

This clone was counted once. This sequence joins TRBV7-3 and TRBJ2-1; no definite D call. The CDR3 has 11 amino acids. Trimming took off 4 bases at V and 10 bases at J, with 8 bases between the two ends. CDR1 is SGHTA and CDR2 is FQGTGA in the germline V gene. The CDR3 nucleotides are TGTGCCAGCAGCTCCGGGCAGGAGCAGTTCTTC. Translating it yields CASSSGQEQFF.

The rearrangement joins TRBV7-9 to TRBJ2-5; D gene ambiguous. Per germline, CDR1 SEHNR and CDR2 FQNEAQ (reference sequence). There are 12 residues in the CDR3. Between the trimmed V and J ends, which lost 4 bases and 5 bases, there was a span of 8 bases. The CDR3, as DNA: TGTGCCAGCAGCTACGCTCGGGAGACCCAGTACTTC. Protein: CASSYARETQYF. Combining the CDR3 with reference TRBV7-9 and TRBJ2-5 gives the whole variable domain DTGVSQNPRHKITKRGQNVTFRCDPISEHNRLYWYRQTLGQGPEFLTYFQNEAQLEKSRLLSDRFSAERPKGSFSTLEIQRTEQGDSAMYLCASSYARETQYFGPGTRLLVL.

This chain joins TRBV18 and TRBJ2-5, with 9 positions matching TRBD2. Germline V gene sequence: CDR1 KGHSH, CDR2 LQKENI. The CDR3 sequence is 17 residues long. V trimming: 0 bases; J trimming: 5 bases; junction bases outside the gene matches: 10. The CDR3 region is CASSPPRFSGSSETQYF. As DNA, the CDR3 is TGTGCCAGCTCACCACCGAGGTTTAGCGGGAGTTCTGAGACCCAGTACTTC.

This clone was picked up a small number of times. This chain uses TRBV2 with TRBJ1-3; D is uncertain. The CDR3 runs 14 residues. V was clipped by 2 bases and J by 2 bases, with 7 bases between them. Germline V lookup: CDR1 SNHLY, CDR2 FYNNEI. In nucleotides, the CDR3 is TGTGCCAGCAGTGAATTGGCGGCTGGAAACACCATATATTTT. Its protein product is CASSELAAGNTIYF. Looking up the rest from reference TRBV2 and TRBJ1-3 gives the full variable domain: EPEVTQTPSHQVTQMGQEVILRCVPISNHLYFYWYRQILGQKVEFLVSFYNNEISEKSEIFDDQFSVERPDGSNFTLKIRSTKLEDSAMYFCASSELAAGNTIYFGEGSWLTVV.

The chain carries TRBV9 and TRBJ2-7; D gene uncertain. The CDR3 length is 16 residues. Between the trimmed V and J ends, which lost 2 bases and 3 bases, there was a span of 18 bases. Germline-derived CDR1 and CDR2 are SGDLS and YYNGEE. The CDR3 nucleotides read TGTGCCAGCAGCGTCCTACCGGACGGCGGCTACTACGAGCAGTACTTC. This sequence encodes CASSVLPDGGYYEQYF.

The V gene is TRBV5-4, the J gene TRBJ2-2; D possibly corresponds to TRBD1 (5 bases). The CDR3 loop spans 16 amino acids. V lost 5 bases, J lost 7 bases, and 21 bases lay in between. Germline CDR1 reads SGHNT; CDR2 reads YYREEE (reference sequence). In DNA form, the CDR3 reads TGTGCCAGCAGTAATGCCGCTGCCAGGGCTGTCGGGGAGCTGTTTTTT. Translation: CASSNAAARAVGELFF.

The chain's CDR3 is CASSWTSGIETQYF. The CDR3 DNA reads TGCGCCAGCAGCTGGACTAGCGGGATAGAGACCCAGTACTTC. The chain carries TRBV5-1 and TRBJ2-5; TRBD2 matches 12 bases. The CDR3 extends over 14 amino acids. Unmatched junction bases numbered 1, after V lost 3 bases and J lost 4 bases. Germline V gene data show CDR1 as SGHRS and CDR2 as YFSETQ.

CDR3: CASSPEGRAFF. The CDR3 nucleotides read TGTGCCAGCAGCCCTGAGGGGCGGGCTTTCTTT. J is TRBJ1-1 and V is TRBV11-2, with a possible D match to TRBD1 (5 bases). Germline CDR1 and CDR2: SGHAT and FQNNGV. This CDR3 spans 11 amino acids. The germline V and J ends were trimmed by 5 bases and 11 bases, with 12 bases remaining between them.

This clone was detected once. The chain is built from TRBV19 and TRBJ2-7, with a weak D call TRBD2 (6 bases). Trimming removed 4 bases at V and 13 bases at J, with 26 bases between. The length of the CDR3 is 15 residues. Germline-derived CDR1 and CDR2 are LNHDA and SQIVND (reference sequence). Written as DNA, the CDR3 is TGTGCCAGTAGTACCACCGGGACTGGATTTAGTGTTGAATACTTC. Its protein is CASSTTGTGFSVEYF.

The V call is TRBV11-3, the J call TRBJ2-1, with D unresolved. The CDR3 loop spans 13 amino acids. V lost 1 base, J lost 6 bases, and 7 bases lay in between. Germline values: CDR1 SGHNT, CDR2 YENEEA. The CDR3 region is CASSLGLTNEQFF. The CDR3, as DNA: TGTGCCAGCAGCTTAGGACTTACCAATGAGCAGTTCTTC.

The chain joins TRBV4-1 to TRBJ2-3; 8 nucleotides match TRBD2. Germline trimming cut 4 bases from V and 2 bases from J; bases unmatched to any gene: 8. In germline, CDR1 is MGHRA, CDR2 YSYEKL. The CDR3 contains 16 residues. Here the CDR3 DNA reads TGCGCCAGCAGCCCGGCTCTAGCGGGCCTCACAGATACGCAGTATTTT. It encodes CASSPALAGLTDTQYF.

This clone was picked up a small number of times. The rearrangement uses TRBV29-1 and TRBJ2-7; D gene uncertain. CDR3 length equals 12 residues. V lost 6 bases and J 2 bases, leaving 11 bases between the germline ends. CDR1 SQVTM and CDR2 ANQGSEA come from the germline V gene. DNA for the CDR3: TGCAGCGTCGCGTCTGGTACCTACGAGCAGTACTTC. Amino acids: CSVASGTYEQYF.

The chain couples TRBV5-8 to TRBJ1-2; no clear D. Looked up from germline, CDR1 is SGHTS and CDR2 is YDEGEE. The length of the CDR3 is 13 residues. Trimming left V 0 bases short and J 8 bases short, with 11 bases between. CDR3 loop: CASSLVSDSGYTF. CDR3 DNA sequence: TGTGCCAGCAGCTTGGTGTCGGACTCGGGCTACACCTTC.

This chain joins TRBV10-2 and TRBJ2-3; the match to TRBD2 covers 8 bases. The CDR3 sequence is 14 residues long. Losses at the gene ends were 7 bases for V and 3 bases for J; bases not matched to a gene: 6. The germline V gene encodes CDR1 WSHSY and CDR2 SAAADI. The CDR3 DNA sequence: TGCGCCAGCACCGTAGCGGGAATTACAGATACGCAGTATTTT. It yields the protein CASTVAGITDTQYF.